This T cell receptor (beta chain) was retrieved from a study of T cell changes during pregnancy in multiple sclerosis. Data came from immunoSEQ multiplex PCR; TCRdb stores just in-frame clones and leaves some out. The table lists about 68,000 clones, roughly 92% of them singletons. This CDR3 has 15 residues. Germline CDR1 and CDR2: SGHVS and FQNEAQ. J gave up 10 bases and V 1 base, and 10 bases lay outside the gene matches. The TCR was taken from a female donor in good health, enrolled as a control in a pregnancy study. The V and J genes are TRBV7-8 and TRBJ2-1, with TRBD2 identical over 7 bases. Material: peripheral blood, obtained after pregnancy. The CDR3 DNA is TGTGCCAGCAGCTTAGGGGACTACCCGAGGATGGAGCAGTTCTTC. Translating gives CASSLGDYPRMEQFF.